This entry is about one TCR beta chain. Its antigen is undetermined. The data were obtained in a study of T cell responses to AZD1222 COVID-19 vaccine. Overall study results and limits: Clonal diversity was possibly underestimated; the donors were predominantly white British and more often female. Two doses of AZD1222 preceded a rise in Spike-specific TCR breadth and depth. Spike was spanned by vaccine-associated CD4 TCRs, which were dominant at 160-218 and 743-854. Baseline testing showed seropositivity in only a handful of AZD1222 recipients.

This CDR3 spans 16 amino acids. After removal of 0 bases from V and 4 bases from J, the junction contained 4 bases not matched to a gene. Germline V CDR1 and CDR2: SGDLS, YYNGEE. Clones were read by immunoSEQ multiplex PCR, and TCRdb kept only the in-frame ones, dropping some. The sample yields 120,000 to 150,000 clones, about 90% seen once. This sequence originates from an adult in good health. This sample comprised peripheral blood, obtained on day 0 of AZD1222 vaccination. The J gene is TRBJ2-3, the V gene TRBV9; 11 nucleotides align to TRBD2. For the CDR3, the DNA is TGTGCCAGCAGCGTAGAGGGTAGCGGGGGGGCAGATACGCAGTATTTT. Translating gives CASSVEGSGGADTQYF.